Reported below is one T cell receptor (beta chain). Its target is unknown. V lost 7 bases to trimming and J lost 6 bases, with 10 bases between them. CDR1 is KGHDR and CDR2 is SFDVKD in the germline V gene. CDR3 length: 12 residues. Libraries were prepared by immunoSEQ multiplex PCR; TCRdb keeps only in-frame clonotypes and omits some of them. This table has around 90,000 clones, about 86% appearing once. The data originate from a study of T cell responses to AZD1222 COVID-19 vaccine. General observations from the study: Dominant CD4 TCR responses targeted spike regions 160-218 and 743-854. Increased Spike-specific TCR breadth and depth were observed after two AZD1222 doses. The donors showed a predominance of white British ancestry and of females, with possible underestimation of clonal diversity.

This TCR was recovered from an adult in good health. This specimen was peripheral blood, taken on day 0 of AZD1222 vaccination. The chain is built from TRBV24-1 and TRBJ2-3, with D possibly TRBD1 on 6 matching bases. CDR3 region: CATSLRGDTQYF. The CDR3, as DNA: TGTGCCACCAGCCTCAGGGGCGATACGCAGTATTTT.